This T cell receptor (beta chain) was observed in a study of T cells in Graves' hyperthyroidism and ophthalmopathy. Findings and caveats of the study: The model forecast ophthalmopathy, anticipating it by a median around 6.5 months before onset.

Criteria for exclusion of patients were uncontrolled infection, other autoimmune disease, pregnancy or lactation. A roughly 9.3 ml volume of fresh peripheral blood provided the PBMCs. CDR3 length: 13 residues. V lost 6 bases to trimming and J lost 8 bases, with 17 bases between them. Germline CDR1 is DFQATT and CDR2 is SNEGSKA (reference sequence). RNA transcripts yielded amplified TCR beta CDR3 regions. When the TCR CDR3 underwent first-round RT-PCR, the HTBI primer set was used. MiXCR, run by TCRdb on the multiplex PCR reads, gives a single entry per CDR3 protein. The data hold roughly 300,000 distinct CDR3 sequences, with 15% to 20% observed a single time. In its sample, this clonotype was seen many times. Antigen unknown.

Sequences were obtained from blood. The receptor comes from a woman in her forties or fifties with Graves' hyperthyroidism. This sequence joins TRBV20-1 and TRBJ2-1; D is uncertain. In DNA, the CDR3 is TGCAGTGCCACCCTGCCCGTAGTGGATGAGCAGTTCTTC. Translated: CSATLPVVDEQFF.